One TCR beta chain is described in this entry. This clone was seen more than once but under ten times. Its target antigen remains unknown. No qualities accompany the bases; no much larger clone lies one base away. Library method: the immunoSEQ multiplex PCR assay. A mixture of 60 forward primers for TCR Vbeta segments and 13 reverse primers for TCR Jbeta segments was used in the multiplex PCR. Amplification of the CDR3 region of rearranged TCR beta genes was performed with a multiplex PCR assay on genomic DNA. The Illumina HiSeq System was used to sequence the amplified TCR beta libraries as 87-base-pair reads. For the original study's pipeline: In a later analysis, 80 million or so unique TCR beta chains were counted across the approximately 620 repertoires, and approximately 9.9 million of these chains were shared by at least two donors. To remove PCR and sequencing errors, raw reads were error-corrected and collapsed into unique sequences using a nearest-neighbor algorithm that merged closely related sequences. CDR3 sequences were aligned to IMGT reference sequences to assign V, D and J gene segments. Each retained sequence needed at least a six-nucleotide match to both a V gene segment and a J gene segment. Rearrangements were classified as productive when the CDR3 lacked stop codons and remained in frame with V and J, and all other rearrangements were classified as non-productive. CDR3 was defined by IMGT convention, running from the second conserved V-encoded cysteine to the conserved J-encoded phenylalanine. In an earlier analysis of around 600 of the donors, sequences lacking an unambiguous match to a single V gene segment were excluded. An earlier analysis of 500 to 600 of the donors classified V segments as functional when productive rearrangements were above 56.7% and as segregating when the standard deviation between donors was above 5%. A statistical classification framework was built for diagnosing cytomegalovirus status from the catalog of TCR beta chain sequences. V and J gene assignment, in a later analysis, came from comparing TCR nucleotide sequences with IMGT/GENE-DB human TR gene sequences. A later analysis assigned CDR3 sequences and most-parsimonious VDJ recombination scenarios with the TCRdist pipeline. A later analysis defined each TCR beta chain by its CDR3 amino acid sequence plus V-gene family, and excluded reads lacking a unique V-gene family. As a way to deal with suspected cross-contamination and a sequencing artifact, a later analysis dropped hundreds of nucleotide sequences that were highly shared and had low generation probability. A later analysis calculated a clonal expansion index for each public chain from normalized within-repertoire ranks of inferred template counts. In a later analysis, generation probabilities were computed using a VDJ recombination model fitted to out-of-frame rearrangements, and the results were checked against IGoR. In a later analysis, TCR-TCR, TCR-HLA and TCR-CMV co-occurrence was scored with hypergeometric tests, and a repertoire-size bias correction was applied to TCR pairs. To estimate false discovery rates, a later analysis permuted the HLA or CMV assignments 20 times. In a later analysis, co-occurring TCRs were grouped using DBSCAN, and TCRdist sequence similarity was added for clustering within HLA-allele-positive subsets. Repertoires with fewer than 30,000 or more than 120,000 public chains were left out of co-occurrence clustering, as were a few repertoires with anomalous nucleotide sharing. In TCRdb, the immuneACCESS table is reduced to in-frame sequences with V and J assigned. These tables do not hold every clone; where another copy was compared, an unresolved V gene accounts for under half, and the others remain unexplained. The V and J calls and the clone size are those of that table, but D and trimming were determined from the DNA. Recorded for this sample are 85,000 to 130,000 clones; over 9% of them occurred a single time. The top ten clones comprise more than 5% of the sample.

In total, 630 or so healthy bone marrow donors made up the cohort. At the time of sampling, all cohort members were nominally healthy, though unrecorded immune exposures were likely present. The donor was CMV seropositive and belonged to the group of 250 to 300 seropositive cohort members. Every donor gave a peripheral blood sample, and the peripheral blood mononuclear cells from that sample were used for TCR beta sequencing. Genomic DNA extraction from the blood cell samples was performed with the Qiagen DNeasy Blood Extraction Kit. This specimen comes from a study of cytomegalovirus exposure and HLA in healthy donors (dated by TCRdb to about 2017). About the study as a whole: An earlier analysis of some 600 of the donors reported over 250 Gb of sequence data and around 100 million unique TCR beta sequences obtained from around 180 million T cells. About 330 gigabases of sequencing data and 75 million to 85 million unique TCR sequences made up an early release that covered several hundred HLA-typed donors. The genetic ancestry cluster associated with self-reported Caucasian donors included around four fifths of the roughly 400 genotyped donors. The aim of the study was to test whether cataloging public T cell receptors could identify signatures of past pathogen exposure. The study used immunosequencing to profile the T cell repertoires of some 600 subjects and linked those repertoires to cytomegalovirus serostatus. In addition to the first cohort of roughly 670 subjects, a separate validation cohort of some 120 different subjects was used. The study combined high-throughput TCR immunosequencing, statistical association of individual TCRs with disease status, and machine learning to predict cytomegalovirus infection status. To study patterns of TCR occurrence, a later analysis re-analyzed previously published TCR beta repertoires from several hundred donors and added high-resolution HLA genotyping. The later analysis used no new phenotypic data to find candidate immune exposures, relying instead on TCR beta sequences and their occurrence across donors. An earlier analysis of 500 to 750 of the donors applied high-throughput TCR beta sequencing to assess whether each TCR beta V gene segment acted as functional or pseudogenic. Alongside the repertoire data, information on donor age, sex, ethnicity and CMV serostatus was compiled. A later genetic analysis took genome-wide SNP genotypes for about 55% of the 666 donors and used that subset as a discovery cohort. Every repertoire in the discovery cohort had been generated on one and the same sequencing platform. Both class I and class II loci were covered by HLA typing, at four-digit resolution. The number of typed donors differed by locus: about 620-630 for A, B, C, DRB1 and DQB1; some 500 for DQA1; some 590 for DPA1; and approximately 450 for DPB1. Roughly 5 DR-DQ haplotypes were handled as single units for association and clustering, since linkage in the cohort was strong. On average, roughly 200,000 unique TCR beta nucleotide sequences were sequenced per donor among a few hundred genotyped donors of the cohort, with roughly 18% of those sequences being non-productive. Overall study results and their limits: In an earlier analysis of 587 of the donors, most TCR beta V segments appeared in productive rearrangements about 90% or about 30% of the time, broadly matching IMGT annotations. The 87-base-pair reads could not distinguish some IMGT-functional V segments, including TRBV6-2 and TRBV6-3, so those segments were excluded. The study listed 150 to 200 TCR beta chains as associated with cytomegalovirus. Sequencing depth was assumed to be roughly uniform across donors in the presence/absence analyses, though that assumption may not hold. The classifier was reported to diagnose cytomegalovirus status with high specificity and sensitivity in both the original cohort and the validation cohort. Immune exposure information for the cohort was limited to CMV serostatus. HLA typing was unavailable for some donors at each locus, so association tests used only the typed subset. According to a later analysis, parvovirus B19, influenza, CMV and Epstein-Barr virus appeared linked to several top co-occurrence clusters. In a later analysis, 16,951 TCR beta sequences were associated with specific HLA alleles at a false discovery rate of 0.05. Correlated functional status among segregating V segments might reflect linkage disequilibrium, but an unknown experimental factor could not be ruled out. A later genetic analysis reported fewer N-insertions in productive TCRs among donors in an Asian-associated ancestry cluster than the roughly 640-donor mean. A later analysis found that TCR association rates varied across HLA loci, with DRB1 alleles showing the most associated TCRs and HLA-C alleles the fewest. When HLA alleles, especially DR and DQ, strongly co-occurred, attributing TCR associations to individual alleles was difficult. In vitro tests confirmed that a few of the cytomegalovirus-associated TCR beta chains recognize cytomegalovirus antigens. A group of highly shared sequence variants was considered likely to be a technical artifact of the sequencing pipeline. In a later analysis, most CMV-associated TCR beta chains were found to appear HLA-restricted, with HLA associations seemingly driven largely by CMV exposure. Only TCR beta chains were sequenced in this cohort, and the absence of alpha or paired-chain data limited detectable features. It was suggested by the authors that the approach could potentially be generalized to other disease states and immunological phenotypes. A later genetic analysis associated a missense DCLRE1C variant with V-gene and J-gene trimming of TCR beta chains, and an independent cohort replicated the association. A further reported finding was that TCR beta sequences accurately predicted the HLA-A and HLA-B alleles for most subjects in the first cohort. Approximately 18 rarely observed V segments, including chromosome 9 orphons, were excluded from the earlier analysis of some 590 of the donors because counts were too low. While some public TCRs were present in many individuals, most TCR sequences turned up only very rarely across donors. A later analysis found that HLA-associated TCR beta chains were more clonally expanded and had lower generation probabilities than equally common non-associated chains.

In the germline V gene, CDR1 corresponds to MRHNA and CDR2 to SNTAGT. The CDR3 goes from the cysteine to the phenylalanine over 15 residues. Only the CDR3 region is kept as DNA, spanning 45 bases read in frame from base 1. V is pruned by 0 bases and J by 4 bases, leaving 0 bases of the junction without a gene match. The sequenced sample consisted of PBMCs. This receptor chain uses TRBV6-4 and TRBJ2-3; 11 central bases correspond to TRBD1. This TCR was sampled from a middle-aged man in good health and CMV-seropositive. CDR3 reads: CASSDSGQGADTQYF. The nucleotide sequence is given as TGTGCCAGCAGTGACTCGGGACAGGGGGCAGATACGCAGTATTTT.